This T cell receptor beta chain was captured by sequencing in a study of T cells in Graves' hyperthyroidism and ophthalmopathy. Study-wide context: Peripheral blood was drawn at first diagnosis, prior to all treatment.

Amplification of TCR beta CDR3 regions used RNA as the template. The TCR CDR3 was amplified in a first-round RT-PCR using the HTBI primer set. TCRdb re-called the multiplex PCR reads through MiXCR, storing one row per CDR3 protein. The profile covers 210,000 or so distinct CDR3 sequences, with more than 15% appearing a single time and around 52% taken by the ten largest. In this sample, this clonotype turned up many times. V was pared by 7 bases and J by 4 bases, with 4 bases of the junction left unmatched. CDR1 is SGHDT, CDR2 YYEEEE, per germline. CDR3 size: 13 residues. Sequencing was performed on blood. This chain joins TRBV5-6 and TRBJ2-4; 8 bases agree with TRBD1. The TCR was taken from a man in his fifties with Graves' hyperthyroidism. The CDR3 protein is CASQRDRKNIQYF. The DNA for the CDR3 is TGTGCCAGCCAACGGGACAGGAAAAACATTCAGTACTTC.